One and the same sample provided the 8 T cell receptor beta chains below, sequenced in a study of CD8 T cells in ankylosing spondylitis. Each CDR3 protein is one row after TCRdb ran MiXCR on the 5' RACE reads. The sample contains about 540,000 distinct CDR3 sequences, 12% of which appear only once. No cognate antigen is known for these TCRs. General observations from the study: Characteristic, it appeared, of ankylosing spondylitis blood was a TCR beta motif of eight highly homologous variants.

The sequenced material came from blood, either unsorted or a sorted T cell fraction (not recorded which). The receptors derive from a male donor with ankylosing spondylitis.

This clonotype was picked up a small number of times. For the CDR3, the DNA is TGCAGCGTGGACGGGACAGCACTTCAAGAGACCCAGTACTTC. Protein: CSVDGTALQETQYF. The chain joins TRBV29-1 to TRBJ2-5; 7 nucleotides match TRBD1. The CDR3 loop spans 14 amino acids. The germline V gene encodes CDR1 SQVTM and CDR2 ANQGSEA. V gave up 6 bases and J gave up 2 bases; unmatched junction bases: 9.

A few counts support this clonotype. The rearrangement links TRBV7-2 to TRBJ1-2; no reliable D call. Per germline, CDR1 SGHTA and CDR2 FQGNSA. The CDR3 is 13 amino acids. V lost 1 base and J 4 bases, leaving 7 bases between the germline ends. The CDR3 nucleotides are TGTGCCAGCAGCTTAGGAATGGGCTATGGCTACACCTTC. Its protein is CASSLGMGYGYTF.

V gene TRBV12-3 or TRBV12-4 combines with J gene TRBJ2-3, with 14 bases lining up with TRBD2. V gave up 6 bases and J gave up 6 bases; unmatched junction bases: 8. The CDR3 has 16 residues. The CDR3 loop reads CASSPRLAGGLDTQYF. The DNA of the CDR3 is TGTGCCAGCAGCCCGAGACTAGCGGGAGGGTTGGATACGCAGTATTTT.

The CDR3 region is CASSQTVTYEQYF. Written as DNA, the CDR3 is TGTGCCAGTAGTCAGACAGTTACCTACGAGCAGTACTTC. The gene calls are TRBV19 and TRBJ2-7, with a weak D call TRBD1 (5 bases). Germline V gene data show CDR1 as LNHDA and CDR2 as SQIVND (reference sequence). V was pared by 5 bases and J by 2 bases, with 10 bases between. The CDR3 is 13 amino acids.

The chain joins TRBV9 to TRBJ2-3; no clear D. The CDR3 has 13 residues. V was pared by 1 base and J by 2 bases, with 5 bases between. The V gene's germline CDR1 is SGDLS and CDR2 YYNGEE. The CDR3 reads CASSVRNTDTQYF. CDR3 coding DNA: TGTGCCAGCAGCGTAAGGAACACAGATACGCAGTATTTT.

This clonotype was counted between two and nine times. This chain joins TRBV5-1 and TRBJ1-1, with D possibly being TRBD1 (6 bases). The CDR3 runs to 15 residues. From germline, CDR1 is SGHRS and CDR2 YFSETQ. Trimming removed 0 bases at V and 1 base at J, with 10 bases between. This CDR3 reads CASSLDPRGNTEAFF. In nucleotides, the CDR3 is TGCGCCAGCAGCTTGGACCCCAGGGGGAACACTGAAGCTTTCTTT.

CDR3 residues: CASSFSGLAGSDTQYF. CDR3 nucleotides: TGTGCCAGCAGTTTCTCGGGACTAGCGGGCTCAGATACGCAGTATTTT. The chain employs TRBV6-5 and TRBJ2-3; 12 nucleotides match TRBD2. This CDR3 has 16 residues. Germline CDR1 reads MNHEY; CDR2 reads SVGAGI. V was pared by 4 bases and J by 4 bases, with 6 bases of the junction left unmatched.

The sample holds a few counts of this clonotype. The CDR3 spells CSVVVSSTDTQYF. The CDR3 bases are TGCAGCGTTGTCGTCAGCAGCACAGATACGCAGTATTTT. V is TRBV29-1 and J is TRBJ2-3, with D uncertain. The ends were cut back, 4 bases at V and 0 bases at J, with 8 bases in the middle. Germline V CDR1 and CDR2: SQVTM, ANQGSEA. The CDR3 length is 13 residues.